These 30 T cell receptor beta chains originate from one sample sequenced in a study of cytomegalovirus exposure and HLA in healthy donors. Primers included in the PCR were 60 Vbeta and 13 Jbeta primers. The data were produced by immunoSEQ multiplex PCR, yet TCRdb's version contains in-frame clones alone and is incomplete. The sample records approximately 150,000 clones, under 90% being singletons. Sequenced material: PBMCs. These receptor sequences come from a man younger than 35 in good health and CMV-seronegative.

This sequence joins TRBV2 and TRBJ1-5; a weak D match, TRBD1 (6 bases). The germline V gene encodes CDR1 SNHLY and CDR2 FYNNEI. Between the trimmed V and J ends, which lost 5 bases and 2 bases, there was a span of 13 bases. This CDR3 contains 15 residues. The CDR3 DNA reads as TGTGCCAGCAGTACAGGACAGAGGGGCAATCAGCCCCAGCATTTT. Protein product: CASSTGQRGNQPQHF.

The J gene is TRBJ1-6, the V gene TRBV19; D remains ambiguous. CDR1 is LNHDA, CDR2 SQIVND, per germline (reference sequence). Trimming took 4 bases from V and 0 from J, leaving 13 bases between them. CDR3 length equals 17 residues. CDR3 region: CASSRERESSYNSPLHF. In DNA, the CDR3 is TGTGCCAGTAGTAGGGAGAGGGAGAGCTCCTATAATTCACCCCTCCACTTT.

The sample holds a few counts of this clone. The V call is TRBV6-1, the J call TRBJ1-2, with D uncertain. V lost 7 bases and J lost 7, with 16 bases in between. The CDR3 runs 13 residues. The germline V gene encodes CDR1 MNHNS and CDR2 SASEGT. As DNA, the CDR3 is TGTGCCAGCACAATGGAGGGAGGCGTTGGCTACACCTTC. This translates into CASTMEGGVGYTF.

This chain connects TRBV5-6 to TRBJ1-4, with 7 bases fitting TRBD1. The CDR3 is 19 residues long. The J segment lost 3 bases and the V segment lost 2 bases, leaving 16 bases of the junction unmatched. The germline CDR1 and CDR2 sequences are SGHDT and YYEEEE. CDR3 in amino acids: CASSFGREGTVAANEKLFF. The CDR3 bases are TGTGCCAGCAGCTTTGGACGGGAGGGGACAGTTGCGGCTAATGAAAAACTGTTTTTT.

As regards this clone: As the CDR3 is not closed by the conserved phenylalanine or tryptophan, this likely results from a read error. The chain recombines TRBV19 with TRBJ1-4; 8 bases line up with TRBD1. The germline gives CDR1 LNHDA, CDR2 SQIVND (reference sequence). J gave up 7 bases and V 4 bases, and 11 bases lay outside the gene matches. There are 16 residues in the CDR3. The CDR3 sequence: CASSNPSRGRGEKLFL. The DNA of the CDR3 is TGTGCCAGTAGTAACCCCTCCAGGGGGCGAGGTGAAAAACTGTTTCTT.

The V and J genes are TRBV30 and TRBJ2-7; 8 nucleotides match TRBD1. The CDR3 is 13 residues long. Per the germline V gene, CDR1 is GTSNPN and CDR2 is SVGIG (reference sequence). CDR3 coding DNA: TGTGCAAACGACAGGGGCAATTCCTACGAGCAGTACTTC. This sequence encodes CANDRGNSYEQYF.

This rearrangement joins TRBV6-5 to TRBJ1-1, with TRBD1 identical over 7 bases. After removal of 4 bases from V and 9 bases from J, the junction contained 14 bases not matched to a gene. Germline V gene lookup returns CDR1 MNHEY and CDR2 SVGAGI. The CDR3 runs 15 residues. CDR3 loop: CASSLLGDRGKKAFF. The CDR3 nucleotides read TGTGCCAGCAGTTTGCTAGGGGACAGAGGAAAAAAAGCTTTCTTT.

The chain is built from TRBV7-9 and TRBJ2-1; 8 nucleotides align to TRBD2. The CDR3 runs to 16 residues. Trimming removed 0 bases from V and 4 bases from J; junction bases left unmatched: 5. Germline CDR1 SEHNR, CDR2 FQNEAQ (reference sequence). For the CDR3, the DNA is TGTGCCAGCAGCTTAGCGTCGGTAGCGGGATACAATGAGCAGTTCTTC. Encoded protein: CASSLASVAGYNEQFF.

The chain recombines TRBV11-3 with TRBJ2-5; D might be TRBD2 (5 bases). The CDR3 covers 14 residues. Germline CDR1 and CDR2: SGHNT and YENEEA. V lost 2 bases to trimming and J lost 3 bases, with 10 bases between them. DNA for the CDR3: TGTGCCAGCAGCTTACTCGGAGGTGAAGAGACCCAGTACTTC. Amino acids: CASSLLGGEETQYF.

V usage is TRBV5-1 and J usage is TRBJ2-7; no clear D. CDR3 length: 16 residues. Germline loops: CDR1 SGHRS, CDR2 YFSETQ. Trimming shortened V by 2 bases and J by 0 bases, and 15 bases separated the two germline ends. The CDR3 DNA follows: TGCGCCAGCAGCTTCGTGGCTGGGCAAAGCTCCTACGAGCAGTACTTC. This encodes CASSFVAGQSSYEQYF.

V and J are TRBV19 and TRBJ2-7; unclear D gene. CDR1 is LNHDA and CDR2 is SQIVND in the germline V gene (reference sequence). The CDR3 length is 12 residues. Trimming pared 3 bases from V and 3 bases from J, leaving 6 bases between. CDR3 loop: CASSINLYEQYF. CDR3 nucleotides: TGTGCCAGTAGTATTAATCTCTACGAGCAGTACTTC.

This chain connects TRBV7-8 to TRBJ2-1; no clear D gene. The CDR3 is 15 residues long. The germline V gene has CDR1 SGHVS and CDR2 FQNEAQ. The V end was cut by 6 bases, the J end by 0 bases, with 12 bases between. CDR3 region: CASRQLGASYNEQFF. The CDR3 DNA follows: TGTGCCAGCAGGCAGCTCGGAGCCTCCTACAATGAGCAGTTCTTC.

This clone was seen a few times. This chain links TRBV10-3 with TRBJ2-1; the match to TRBD2 covers 9 bases. The CDR3 totals 15 residues. Trimming cost V 4 bases and J 9 bases; bases outside gene matches: 10. The germline CDR1 and CDR2 sequences are ENHRY and SYGVKD. This CDR3 is CAISVSAGGQGEQFF. The CDR3 DNA reads TGTGCCATCAGTGTGTCGGCGGGGGGGCAGGGTGAGCAGTTCTTC.

V usage is TRBV18 and J usage is TRBJ1-3; 8 bases align to TRBD1. There are 16 residues in the CDR3. The germline gives CDR1 KGHSH, CDR2 LQKENI. The V and J ends lost 2 bases and 6 bases, in that order; junction bases with no gene match: 9. The CDR3 sequence is CASSPIEGQGKNTIYF. CDR3 DNA sequence: TGTGCCAGCTCACCAATCGAAGGACAGGGTAAAAACACCATATATTTT.

The chain joins TRBV7-2 to TRBJ2-7; D gene uncertain. The CDR3 totals 15 residues. The V end was cut by 2 bases, the J end by 6 bases, with 17 bases between. Per germline, CDR1 SGHTA and CDR2 FQGNSA. CDR3: CASSLFGPVSSEQYF. CDR3 DNA: TGTGCCAGCAGCTTATTTGGGCCAGTTTCGTCCGAGCAGTACTTC. Together with reference TRBV7-2 and TRBJ2-7, the CDR3 gives the full variable domain: GAGVSQSPSNKVTEKGKDVELRCDPISGHTALYWYRQSLGQGLEFLIYFQGNSAPDKSGLPSDRFSAERTGGSVSTLTIQRTQQEDSAVYLCASSLFGPVSSEQYFGPGTRLTVT.

The genes are TRBV7-9 and TRBJ1-4; 11 bases are a match to TRBD1. CDR1 is SEHNR and CDR2 is FQNEAQ in the germline V gene (reference sequence). The CDR3 covers 15 residues. With 3 bases clipped from V and 6 bases from J, the junction kept 3 bases outside the gene matches. The CDR3 nucleotides are TGTGCCAGCAGCTTTGGGACAGGGGGTGATGAAAAACTGTTTTTT. This translates into CASSFGTGGDEKLFF.

On this clone itself: One junction end does not reproduce the germline sequence, and a read error may be involved. V is TRBV4-1 and J is TRBJ2-7, with D tentatively TRBD2 (6 bases). The CDR3 has 9 residues. The germline CDR1 and CDR2 sequences are MGHRA and YSYEKL. CDR3 sequence (DNA): TGCGCCAGCAGCCCCCCAGGGAGGTGG. Protein product: CASSPPGRW.

V and J are TRBV5-1 and TRBJ1-6, with 9 bases lining up with TRBD1. The CDR3 covers 15 residues. V lost 3 bases, J lost 7 bases, and 5 bases stayed unmatched. Germline V gene data show CDR1 as SGHRS and CDR2 as YFSETQ. CDR3 residues: CASSWTGVENSPLHF. The CDR3 DNA reads TGCGCCAGCAGCTGGACAGGGGTGGAGAATTCACCCCTCCACTTT.

The chain combines TRBV9 with TRBJ2-7, with a possible D match to TRBD2 (6 bases). Trimming pared 0 bases from V and 8 bases from J, leaving 24 bases between. The CDR3 has 17 amino acids. The germline V gene encodes CDR1 SGDLS and CDR2 YYNGEE. CDR3 in DNA: TGTGCCAGCAGCGTAGGGAACCCAGCGGGTGGAAAATACAAGCAGTACTTC. This codes for CASSVGNPAGGKYKQYF.

CDR3 bases: TGTGCCATCAGCCCAGCCGCAGCGGGAGGTAGCACAGATACGCAGTATTTT. Amino acids: CAISPAAAGGSTDTQYF. The chain is built from TRBV10-3 and TRBJ2-3; 9 bases line up with TRBD2. The CDR3 spans 17 residues. Germline CDR1 reads ENHRY; CDR2 reads SYGVKD. J was trimmed by 0 bases and V by 6 bases; bases with no gene match: 10.

This chain uses TRBV28 with TRBJ2-7, with D tentatively TRBD2 (5 bases). The CDR3 totals 15 residues. Looked up from germline, CDR1 is MDHEN and CDR2 is SYDVKM. V was shortened by 7 bases and J by 1 base, with 17 bases between the two germline ends. CDR3 DNA sequence: TGTGCCAGCACTTCCCCGGGGTCCCGATCCTACGAGCAGTACTTC. Protein sequence: CASTSPGSRSYEQYF.

In its sample, this clone was seen once. V is TRBV29-1 and J is TRBJ2-3; 9 bases map to TRBD2. V dropped 6 bases and J dropped 1; count of bases not matched to a gene: 5. The germline CDR1 and CDR2 sequences are SQVTM and ANQGSEA. There are 14 residues in the CDR3. The CDR3 DNA follows: TGCAGCGTCGACAGGACTAGCGGCACAGATACGCAGTATTTT. It specifies CSVDRTSGTDTQYF.

In its sample, this clone was seen once. The chain employs TRBV9 and TRBJ1-2; a possible D gene is TRBD1 (5 bases). This CDR3 is built from 12 residues. Germline loops: CDR1 SGDLS, CDR2 YYNGEE. Deletions cut 7 bases from V and 2 bases from J, with 9 bases between. The CDR3 sequence: CASVRTNYGYTF. CDR3 DNA: TGTGCCAGCGTCCGGACAAACTATGGCTACACCTTC. Together with reference TRBV9 and TRBJ1-2, the CDR3 gives the full variable domain: DSGVTQTPKHLITATGQRVTLRCSPRSGDLSVYWYQQSLDQGLQFLIQYYNGEERAKGNILERFSAQQFPDLHSELNLSSLELGDSALYFCASVRTNYGYTFGSGTRLTVV.

The V call is TRBV14, the J call TRBJ1-2, with a weak D call TRBD1 (6 bases). CDR1 and CDR2 from the germline V gene are SGHDN and FVKESK. Between the trimmed V and J ends, which lost 0 bases and 6 bases, there was a span of 17 bases. The CDR3 runs 16 residues. The CDR3 sequence is CASSQDPQGLLHGYTF. Here the CDR3 DNA reads TGTGCCAGCAGCCAAGATCCCCAGGGGCTCCTACATGGCTACACCTTC. The full variable domain, rest sourced from reference TRBV14 and TRBJ1-2, is EAGVTQFPSHSVIEKGQTVTLRCDPISGHDNLYWYRRVMGKEIKFLLHFVKESKQDESGMPNNRFLAERTGGTYSTLKVQPAELEDSGVYFCASSQDPQGLLHGYTFGSGTRLTVV.

Comment on this clone: The junction departs from germline at one end; a sequencing error may be responsible. The CDR3 region is CASSLVPGLAGSNTGELFF. The CDR3 nucleotides are TGTGCTAGCAGCTTAGTTCCGGGACTAGCGGGATCGAACACCGGGGAGCTGTTTTTT. The chain joins TRBV7-7 to TRBJ2-2; 13 bases are shared with TRBD2. This CDR3 is 19 amino acids long. Germline V CDR1 and CDR2: SSHAT, FNYEAQ (reference sequence).

There are a few counts of this clone. The chain joins TRBV4-1 to TRBJ2-4; D not resolved. From germline, CDR1 is MGHRA and CDR2 YSYEKL. CDR3 length: 12 residues. V was trimmed by 1 base and J by 9 bases, leaving 7 bases between them. The CDR3 spells CASSQGARIQYF. For the CDR3, the DNA is TGCGCCAGCAGCCAAGGGGCGCGCATTCAGTACTTC.

J is TRBJ1-2 and V is TRBV15, with 9 nucleotides matching TRBD1. The germline gives CDR1 LNHNV, CDR2 YYDKDF (reference sequence). The CDR3 covers 15 residues. The V and J ends lost 6 bases and 2 bases, in that order; junction bases with no gene match: 7. CDR3 nucleotides: TGTGCCACCAGACGGGGGACAGGGTCGAACTATGGCTACACCTTC. This gives the protein CATRRGTGSNYGYTF.

The chain employs TRBV27 and TRBJ1-1; maybe TRBD1 (5 bases). CDR1 is MNHEY, CDR2 SMNVEV, per germline (reference sequence). This CDR3 is 15 amino acids long. The ends were cut back, 5 bases at V and 1 base at J, with 14 bases in the middle. CDR3 residues: CASSPRQIRNTEAFF. In nucleotides, the CDR3 is TGTGCCAGCAGTCCCCGACAGATTAGGAACACTGAAGCTTTCTTT.

The chain couples TRBV7-3 to TRBJ2-1; 7 bases fit TRBD2. The CDR3 has 15 amino acids. Germline values: CDR1 SGHTA, CDR2 FQGTGA. The junction had 9 bases not matched to a gene; V was cut back by 5 bases and J by 5 bases. The CDR3 loop reads CASSVGGGGNNEQFF. The DNA of the CDR3 is TGTGCCAGCAGCGTCGGCGGGGGAGGTAACAATGAGCAGTTCTTC.

The chain joins TRBV4-2 to TRBJ1-2; 7 nucleotides line up with TRBD1. Germline lookup yields CDR1 LGHNA and CDR2 YNFKEQ. V lost 1 base, J lost 4 bases, and 12 bases stayed unmatched. CDR3 length: 17 amino acids. The CDR3 region is CASSQGGATGTGYGYTF. The CDR3 DNA sequence: TGTGCCAGCAGCCAAGGGGGAGCGACAGGGACGGGCTATGGCTACACCTTC.